These T cell receptor beta chains were read from a single sample in a study of shared clonotypes between healthy human individuals. The repertoire was sequenced with immunoSEQ multiplex PCR; TCRdb's copy has only in-frame clones and lacks some. The sample has 2.3 million or so clones; over 90% are singletons. Sequencing was carried out using naive CD4+ T cells from PBMCs. These receptors originate from a man aged 18 to 29 in good health. Some clones in this sample may be carry-over from other donors' samples. CDR3s include the opening cysteine and the closing phenylalanine or tryptophan. D genes are given only for firm matches. Clone size is not always given. Where it is, it says once, few, many or a class for expanded clones.

cdr3_nt cdr3_aa j_call clone_size d_call v_call
TGTGCCAGCAGCTTACAAGGACTAGGGGGGGCAGATACGCAGTATTTT CASSLQGLGGADTQYF TRBJ2-3 - - TRBV7-2
TGCGCCAGCAGCTTGGTGGACAGTCAAGAGACCCAGTACTTC CASSLVDSQETQYF TRBJ2-5 - - TRBV5-1
TGTGCCAGCAGCCTAACATCTCCTGAAGCTTTCTTT CASSLTSPEAFF TRBJ1-1 few - TRBV11-2
TGCAGCGTTGGTGAGAGGGAGCAGCCCCAGCATTTT CSVGEREQPQHF TRBJ1-5 few - TRBV29-1
TGTGCCAGCAGCTTAGGGGCGGGGGACTACGAGCAGTACTTC CASSLGAGDYEQYF TRBJ2-7 - TRBD2 TRBV7-3
TGTGCCAGCAGCTTACTAGGGTCGGGATATGGCTACACCTTC CASSLLGSGYGYTF TRBJ1-2 - - TRBV7-2
TGTGCCAGCAGCGATGGACTAGCGCAATACAATGAGCAGTTCTTC CASSDGLAQYNEQFF TRBJ2-1 - TRBD2 TRBV7-3
TGTGCCAGCAGTTTTAGGGGGGGACCCTACGAGCAGTACTTC CASSFRGGPYEQYF TRBJ2-7 - - TRBV7-2
TGTGCCAGCAGCTTATTGGGGGAGGGCACTGAAGCTTTCTTT CASSLLGEGTEAFF TRBJ1-1 few - TRBV7-3
TGTGCCAGCAGCTTGGCCAGGAGGTCCGAGGAGTACTTC CASSLARRSEEYF TRBJ2-7 - - TRBV5-6
TGTGCCAGCAGTTTGAGCGGCAGTATGAACACTGAAGCTTTCTTT CASSLSGSMNTEAFF TRBJ1-1 - - TRBV28
TGTGCCACATGTAGAAGGGTTGGCGTGGGGGAGCTGTTTTTT CATCRRVGVGELFF TRBJ2-2 - - TRBV6-5
TGCGCCAGCAGGGGGAGGGAAACAGGAGCCGTTTACAATGAGCAGTTCTTC CASRGRETGAVYNEQFF TRBJ2-1 - TRBD2 TRBV5-1